This T cell receptor (beta chain) was sequenced in a study of siplizumab effects on memory and regulatory T cells. Produced via immunoSEQ multiplex PCR; TCRdb's table is partial and in-frame only. The sample holds tens of thousands of clones, around 97% seen once. CDR1 and CDR2 (germline): MNHEY, SMNVEV (reference sequence). This CDR3 has 15 amino acids. With 5 bases clipped from V and 7 bases from J, the junction kept 10 bases outside the gene matches. Donor pairs, a few in total, had unstimulated naive, memory, effector memory and TEMRA subsets sequenced. General study results and limits: Relative to controls at roughly 28%, mappable alloreactive CD4+ clones exhibited a mean Treg-derived proportion of roughly 69% with siplizumab. Siplizumab, the agent tested, significantly reduced alloreactive sequences traceable to unstimulated CD4+ memory cells. Tregs proliferating in siplizumab cultures lacked confirmation of their suppressive function.

A note on this clone: The antigen is unknown.

This TCR was sampled from a human donor in good health. The chain joins TRBV27 to TRBJ1-5, with 8 bases matching TRBD1. Sample: naive CD4+ T cells sorted from blood. CDR3 amino acids: CASSPHGQGGQPQHF. The CDR3 nucleotides are TGTGCCAGCAGTCCGCACGGACAGGGCGGCCAGCCCCAGCATTTT.